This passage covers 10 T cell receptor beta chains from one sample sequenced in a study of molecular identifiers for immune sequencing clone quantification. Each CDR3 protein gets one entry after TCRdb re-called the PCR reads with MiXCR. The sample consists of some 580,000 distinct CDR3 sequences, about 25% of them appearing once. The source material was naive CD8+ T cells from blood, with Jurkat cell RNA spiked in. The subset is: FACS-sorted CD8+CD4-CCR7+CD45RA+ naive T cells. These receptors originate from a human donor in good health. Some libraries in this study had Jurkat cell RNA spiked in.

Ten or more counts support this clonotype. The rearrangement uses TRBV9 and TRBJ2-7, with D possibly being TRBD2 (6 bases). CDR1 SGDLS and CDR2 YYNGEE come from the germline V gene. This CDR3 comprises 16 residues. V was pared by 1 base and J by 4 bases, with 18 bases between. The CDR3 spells CASSVKSGALQYEQYF. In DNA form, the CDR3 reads TGTGCCAGCAGCGTAAAGTCGGGAGCCCTACAGTACGAGCAGTACTTC.

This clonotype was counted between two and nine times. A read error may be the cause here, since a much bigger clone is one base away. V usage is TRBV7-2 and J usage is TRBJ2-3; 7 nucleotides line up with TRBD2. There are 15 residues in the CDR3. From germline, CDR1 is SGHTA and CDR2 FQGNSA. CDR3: CAGSLVPRGTDTQYF. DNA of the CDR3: TGTGCCGGCAGCTTAGTTCCGCGGGGGACCGATACGCAGTATTTT.

The CDR3 nucleotides read TGTGCCAGCAGTGAAGCGGGCGGGACTAGTCCCATCAATGAGCAGTTCTTC. Translating gives CASSEAGGTSPINEQFF. The V gene is TRBV2, the J gene TRBJ2-1; 8 bases line up with TRBD2. Germline V gene data show CDR1 as SNHLY and CDR2 as FYNNEI. Trimming removed 0 bases from V and 6 bases from J; junction bases left unmatched: 10. The CDR3 spans 17 residues.

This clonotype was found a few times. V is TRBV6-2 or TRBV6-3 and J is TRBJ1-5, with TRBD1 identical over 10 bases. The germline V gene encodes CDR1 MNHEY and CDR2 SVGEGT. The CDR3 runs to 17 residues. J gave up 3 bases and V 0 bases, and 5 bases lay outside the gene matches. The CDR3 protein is CASSYSIGTGDNQPQHF. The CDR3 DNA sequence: TGTGCCAGCAGTTACTCGATAGGGACAGGGGACAATCAGCCCCAGCATTTT.

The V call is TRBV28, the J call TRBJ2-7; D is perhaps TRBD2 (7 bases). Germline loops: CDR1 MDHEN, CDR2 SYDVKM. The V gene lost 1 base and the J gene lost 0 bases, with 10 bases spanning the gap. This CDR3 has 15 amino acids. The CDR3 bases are TGTGCCAGCAGTTTATTACGGGGGGCCTCCTACGAGCAGTACTTC. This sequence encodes CASSLLRGASYEQYF. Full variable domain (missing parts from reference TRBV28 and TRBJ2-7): DVKVTQSSRYLVKRTGEKVFLECVQDMDHENMFWYRQDPGLGLRLIYFSYDVKMKEKGDIPEGYSVSREKKERFSLILESASTNQTSMYLCASSLLRGASYEQYFGPGTRLTVT.

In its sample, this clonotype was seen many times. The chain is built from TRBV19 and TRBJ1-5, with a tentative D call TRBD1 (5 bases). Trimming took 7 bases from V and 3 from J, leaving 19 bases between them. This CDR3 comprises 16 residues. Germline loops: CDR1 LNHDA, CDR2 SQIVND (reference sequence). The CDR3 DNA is TGTGCCAGTACTCTTACCCACGGGGGATTCAATCAGCCCCAGCATTTT. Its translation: CASTLTHGGFNQPQHF. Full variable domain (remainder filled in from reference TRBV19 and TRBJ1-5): DGGITQSPKYLFRKEGQNVTLSCEQNLNHDAMYWYRQDPGQGLRLIYYSQIVNDFQKGDIAEGYSVSREKKESFPLTVTSAQKNPTAFYLCASTLTHGGFNQPQHFGDGTRLSIL.

CDR3 amino acids: CSVEGDTGANVLTF. The CDR3 DNA sequence: TGCAGCGTTGAGGGGGACACTGGGGCCAACGTCCTGACTTTC. The chain links TRBV29-1 to TRBJ2-6; weak D call: TRBD1 (6 bases). Trimming pared 3 bases from V and 2 bases from J, leaving 8 bases between. The germline V gene has CDR1 SQVTM and CDR2 ANQGSEA. CDR3 length equals 14 residues.

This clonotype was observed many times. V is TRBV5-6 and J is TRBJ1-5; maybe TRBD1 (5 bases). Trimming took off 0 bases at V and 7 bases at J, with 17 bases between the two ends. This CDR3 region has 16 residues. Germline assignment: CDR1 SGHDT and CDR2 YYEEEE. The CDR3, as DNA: TGTGCCAGCAGCTTGGCGACAAGGGGACTAGGGCAGCCCCAGCATTTT. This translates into CASSLATRGLGQPQHF.

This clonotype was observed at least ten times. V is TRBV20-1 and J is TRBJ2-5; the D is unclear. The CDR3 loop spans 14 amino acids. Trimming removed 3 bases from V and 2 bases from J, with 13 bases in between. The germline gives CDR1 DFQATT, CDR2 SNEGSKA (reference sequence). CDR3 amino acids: CSAREWQQQETQYF. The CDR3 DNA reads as TGCAGTGCTAGGGAATGGCAGCAACAAGAGACCCAGTACTTC.

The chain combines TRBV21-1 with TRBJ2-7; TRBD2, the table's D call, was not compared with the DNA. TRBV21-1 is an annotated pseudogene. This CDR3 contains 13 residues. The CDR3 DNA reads TGTGCCAGCAGGCCGGGACTAGAATACGAGCAGTACTTC. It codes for CASRPGLEYEQYF.